This TCR beta chain was sequenced for a study of radiation and T cells in renal cell carcinoma. Study-wide findings and caveats: Top tumor clonotypes rose in blood 2 weeks post-radiation, then contracted.

Trimming took off 3 bases at V and 7 bases at J, with 7 bases between the two ends. The germline gives CDR1 ENHRY, CDR2 SYGVKD. The CDR3 contains 13 residues. Only in-frame clones appear in the TCRdb table, and some are missing; sequencing was by immunoSEQ multiplex PCR. The table records some 100,000 clones, 82% of them present only once. As for this clone: Its antigen is unknown.

Time point indicated: baseline pretreatment blood. The treatment is: 15 Gy SBRT to primary tumor, nephrectomy 4 weeks later. The chain joins TRBV10-3 to TRBJ1-6; D perhaps matches TRBD1 (5 bases). Sequencing used blood, obtained from a patient whose treatment included radiotherapy and nephrectomy. This TCR was recovered from a man aged 55 to 70 with renal cell carcinoma. CDR3 sequence (DNA): TGTGCCATCAGTGACAGGGTCAATTCACCCCTCCACTTT. Translated: CAISDRVNSPLHF.